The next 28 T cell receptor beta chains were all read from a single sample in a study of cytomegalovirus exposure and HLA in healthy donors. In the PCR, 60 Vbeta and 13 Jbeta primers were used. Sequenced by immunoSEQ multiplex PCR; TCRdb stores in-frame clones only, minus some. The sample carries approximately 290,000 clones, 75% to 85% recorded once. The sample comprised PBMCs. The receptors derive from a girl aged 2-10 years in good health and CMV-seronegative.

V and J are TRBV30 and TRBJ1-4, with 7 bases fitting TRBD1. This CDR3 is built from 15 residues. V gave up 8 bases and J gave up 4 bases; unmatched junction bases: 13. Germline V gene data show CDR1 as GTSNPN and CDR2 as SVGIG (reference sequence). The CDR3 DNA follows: TGTGCCGGGCCGGGACAGAGGGCCAATAATGAAAAACTGTTTTTT. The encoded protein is CAGPGQRANNEKLFF.

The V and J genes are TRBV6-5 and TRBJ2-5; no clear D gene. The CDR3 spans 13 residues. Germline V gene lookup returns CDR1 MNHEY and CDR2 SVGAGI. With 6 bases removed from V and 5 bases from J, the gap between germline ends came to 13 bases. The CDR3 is CASSTQEWETQYF. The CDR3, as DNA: TGTGCCAGCAGCACGCAGGAATGGGAGACCCAGTACTTC.

DNA for the CDR3: TGTGCCAGCAGTTCTGCCTACGAGCAGTACTTC. Encoded protein: CASSSAYEQYF. The chain joins TRBV5-4 to TRBJ2-7; no definite D call. V was cut by 5 bases and J by 2 bases, with 5 bases left in between. The length of the CDR3 is 11 residues. The V gene's germline CDR1 is SGHNT and CDR2 YYREEE (reference sequence).

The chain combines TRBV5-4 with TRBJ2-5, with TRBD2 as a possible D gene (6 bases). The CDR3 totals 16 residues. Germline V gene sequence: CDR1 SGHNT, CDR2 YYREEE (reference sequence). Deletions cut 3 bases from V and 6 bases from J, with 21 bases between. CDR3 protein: CASSSPRERISQTQYF. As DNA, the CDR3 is TGTGCCAGCAGCTCACCCCGGGAGCGCATATCGCAGACCCAGTACTTC.

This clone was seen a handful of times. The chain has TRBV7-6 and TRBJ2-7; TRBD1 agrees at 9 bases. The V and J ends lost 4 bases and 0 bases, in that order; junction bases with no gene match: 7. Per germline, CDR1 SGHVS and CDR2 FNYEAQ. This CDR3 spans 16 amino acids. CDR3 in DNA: TGTGCCAGCAGCTCATTACAGGGGGCCTTCTCCTACGAGCAGTACTTC. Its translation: CASSSLQGAFSYEQYF.

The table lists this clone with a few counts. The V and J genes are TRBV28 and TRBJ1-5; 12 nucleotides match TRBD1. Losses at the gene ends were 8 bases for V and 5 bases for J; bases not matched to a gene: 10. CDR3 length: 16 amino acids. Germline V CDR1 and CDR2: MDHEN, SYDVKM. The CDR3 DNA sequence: TGTGCCAGCGAGGGACAGGGGGCTCCGATTTATCAGCCCCAGCATTTT. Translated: CASEGQGAPIYQPQHF.

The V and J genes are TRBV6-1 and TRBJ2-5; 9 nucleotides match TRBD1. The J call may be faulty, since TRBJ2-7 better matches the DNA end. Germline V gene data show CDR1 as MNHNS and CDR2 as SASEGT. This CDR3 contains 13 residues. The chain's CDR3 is CASTDRGGYEQYF. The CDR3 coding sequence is TGTGCCAGCACGGACAGGGGAGGCTACGAGCAGTACTTC.

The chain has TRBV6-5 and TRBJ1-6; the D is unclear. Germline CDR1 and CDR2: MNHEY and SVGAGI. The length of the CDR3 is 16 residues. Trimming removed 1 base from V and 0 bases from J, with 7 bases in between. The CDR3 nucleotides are TGTGCCAGCAGTTACTTTCAGGACTCCTATAATTCACCCCTCCACTTT. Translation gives CASSYFQDSYNSPLHF.

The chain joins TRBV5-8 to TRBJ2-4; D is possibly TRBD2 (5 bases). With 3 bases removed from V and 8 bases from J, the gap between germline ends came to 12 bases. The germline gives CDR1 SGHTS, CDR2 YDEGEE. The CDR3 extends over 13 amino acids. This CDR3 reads CASSSQPRDIQYF. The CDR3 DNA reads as TGTGCCAGCAGCTCACAGCCGAGGGACATTCAGTACTTC.

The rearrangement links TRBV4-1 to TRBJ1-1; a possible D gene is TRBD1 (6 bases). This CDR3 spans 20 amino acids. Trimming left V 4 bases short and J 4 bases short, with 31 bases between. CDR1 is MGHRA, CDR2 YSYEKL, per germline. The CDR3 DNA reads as TGCGCCAGCAGCCCCCCAGTACGTATCAGGGGTGGACGGAAACGCACTGAAGCTTTCTTT. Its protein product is CASSPPVRIRGGRKRTEAFF.

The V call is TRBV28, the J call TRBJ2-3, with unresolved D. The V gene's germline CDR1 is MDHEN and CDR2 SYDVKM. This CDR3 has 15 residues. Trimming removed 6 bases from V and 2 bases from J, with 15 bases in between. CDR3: CASRGHFSNTDTQYF. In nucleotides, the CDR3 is TGTGCCAGCAGGGGCCATTTTTCGAACACAGATACGCAGTATTTT.

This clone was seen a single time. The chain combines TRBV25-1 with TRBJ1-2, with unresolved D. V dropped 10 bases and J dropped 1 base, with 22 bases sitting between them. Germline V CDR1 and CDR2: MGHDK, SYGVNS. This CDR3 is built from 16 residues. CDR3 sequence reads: CATSPSSGADNYGYTF. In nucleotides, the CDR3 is TGTGCCACGTCCCCATCAAGCGGAGCCGATAACTATGGCTACACCTTC.

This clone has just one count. The CDR3 region is CASSLGPLAGNYNEQFF. CDR3 bases: TGTGCCAGCAGCTTAGGCCCGCTAGCGGGGAACTACAATGAGCAGTTCTTC. The V and J genes are TRBV7-9 and TRBJ2-1; 9 bases agree with TRBD2. V lost 1 base, J lost 3 bases, and 7 bases stayed unmatched. The length of the CDR3 is 17 residues. The V gene's germline CDR1 is SEHNR and CDR2 FQNEAQ (reference sequence).

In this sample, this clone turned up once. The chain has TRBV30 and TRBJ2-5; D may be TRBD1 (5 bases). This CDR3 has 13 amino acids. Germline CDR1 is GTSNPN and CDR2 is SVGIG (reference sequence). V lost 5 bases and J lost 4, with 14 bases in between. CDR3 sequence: CAWATDFRETQYF. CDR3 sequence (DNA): TGTGCCTGGGCGACAGATTTCCGAGAGACCCAGTACTTC.

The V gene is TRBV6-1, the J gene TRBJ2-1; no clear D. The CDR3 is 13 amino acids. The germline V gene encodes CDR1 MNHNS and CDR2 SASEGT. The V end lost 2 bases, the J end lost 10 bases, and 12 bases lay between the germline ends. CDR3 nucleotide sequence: TGTGCCAGCAGTGAACTTGGCGAGAGGGAGCAGTTCTTC. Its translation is CASSELGEREQFF.

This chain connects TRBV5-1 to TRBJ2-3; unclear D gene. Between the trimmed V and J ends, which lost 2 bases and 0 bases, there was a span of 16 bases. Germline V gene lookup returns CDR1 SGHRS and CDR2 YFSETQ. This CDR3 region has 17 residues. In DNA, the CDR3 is TGCGCCAGCAGCTTCTATAGTCAACCTTCTAGCACAGATACGCAGTATTTT. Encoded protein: CASSFYSQPSSTDTQYF.

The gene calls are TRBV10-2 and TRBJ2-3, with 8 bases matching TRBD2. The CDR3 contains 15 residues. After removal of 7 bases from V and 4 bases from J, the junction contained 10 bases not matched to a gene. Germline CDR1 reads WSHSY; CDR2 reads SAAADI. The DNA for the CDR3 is TGCGCCAGCAAACTCAGCGGGAGTAGATCAGATACGCAGTATTTT. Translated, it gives CASKLSGSRSDTQYF.

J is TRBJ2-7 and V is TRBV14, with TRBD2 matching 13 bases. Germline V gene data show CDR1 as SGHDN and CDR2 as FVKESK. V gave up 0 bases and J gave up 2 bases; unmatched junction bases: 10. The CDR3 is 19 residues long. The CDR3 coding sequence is TGTGCCAGCAGCCAAGAGCAAGGACTAGCGGGAGCAATCCCCTACGAGCAGTACTTC. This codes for CASSQEQGLAGAIPYEQYF.

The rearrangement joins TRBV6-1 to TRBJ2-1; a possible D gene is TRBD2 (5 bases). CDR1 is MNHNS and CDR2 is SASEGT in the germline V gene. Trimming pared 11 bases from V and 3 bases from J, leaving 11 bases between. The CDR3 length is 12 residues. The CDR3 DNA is TGTGCCCTTACGCGGGTCTACAATGAGCAGTTCTTC. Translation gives CALTRVYNEQFF.

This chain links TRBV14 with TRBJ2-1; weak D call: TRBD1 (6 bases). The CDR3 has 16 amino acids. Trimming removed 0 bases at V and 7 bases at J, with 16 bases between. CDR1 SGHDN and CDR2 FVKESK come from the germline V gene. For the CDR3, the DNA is TGTGCCAGCAGCCAAGAATATCCTGGGGGCCCGAATGAGCAGTTCTTC. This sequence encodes CASSQEYPGGPNEQFF.

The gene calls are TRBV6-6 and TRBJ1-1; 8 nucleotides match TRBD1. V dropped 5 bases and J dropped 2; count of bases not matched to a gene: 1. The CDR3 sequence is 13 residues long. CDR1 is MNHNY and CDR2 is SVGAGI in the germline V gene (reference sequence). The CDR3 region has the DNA TGTGCCAGCAGTGGACAGGGAAACACTGAAGCTTTCTTT. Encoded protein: CASSGQGNTEAFF.

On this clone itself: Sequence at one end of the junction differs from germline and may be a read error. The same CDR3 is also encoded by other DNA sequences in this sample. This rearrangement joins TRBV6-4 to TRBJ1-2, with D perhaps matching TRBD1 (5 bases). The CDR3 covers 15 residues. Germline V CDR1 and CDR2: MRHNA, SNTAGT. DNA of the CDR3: TGTGCCAGCAGTGCATCCTCCCTGACAGCGTATGGTTACACCTTC. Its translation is CASSASSLTAYGYTF.

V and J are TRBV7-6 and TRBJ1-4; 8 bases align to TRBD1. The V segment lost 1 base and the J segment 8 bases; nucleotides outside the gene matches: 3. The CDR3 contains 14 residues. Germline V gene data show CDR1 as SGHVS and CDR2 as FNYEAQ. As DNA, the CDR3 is TGTGCCAGCAGCTTAGTACAGGGGGGCGAAAAACTGTTTTTT. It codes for CASSLVQGGEKLFF.

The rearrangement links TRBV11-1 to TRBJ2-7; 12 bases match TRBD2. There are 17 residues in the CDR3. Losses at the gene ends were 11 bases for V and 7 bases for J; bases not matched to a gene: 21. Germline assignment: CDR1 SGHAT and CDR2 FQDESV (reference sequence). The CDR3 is CAGGDKKSSGRAEEQYF. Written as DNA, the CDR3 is TGTGCCGGGGGGGATAAGAAGTCTAGCGGGAGGGCTGAGGAGCAGTACTTC.

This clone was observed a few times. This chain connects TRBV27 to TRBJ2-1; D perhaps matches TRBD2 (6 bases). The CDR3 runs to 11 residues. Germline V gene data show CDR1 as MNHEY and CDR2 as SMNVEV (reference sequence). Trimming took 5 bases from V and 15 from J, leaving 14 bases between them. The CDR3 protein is CASSGGGHRFF. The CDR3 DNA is TGTGCCAGCAGTGGGGGAGGCCACCGGTTCTTC.

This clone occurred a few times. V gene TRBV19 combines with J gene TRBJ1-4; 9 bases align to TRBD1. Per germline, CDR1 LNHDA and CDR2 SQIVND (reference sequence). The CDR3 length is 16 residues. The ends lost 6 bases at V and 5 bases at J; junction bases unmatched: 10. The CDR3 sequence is CASRRSLGTGNEKLFF. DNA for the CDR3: TGTGCCAGTAGGCGGTCCCTCGGGACAGGGAATGAAAAACTGTTTTTT.

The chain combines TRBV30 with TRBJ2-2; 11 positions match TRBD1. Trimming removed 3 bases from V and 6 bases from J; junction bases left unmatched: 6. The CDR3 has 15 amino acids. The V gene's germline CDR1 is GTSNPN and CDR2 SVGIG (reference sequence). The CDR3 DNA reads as TGTGCCTGGAGGTGGACAGGGGGCTTTGCCGGGGAGCTGTTTTTT. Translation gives CAWRWTGGFAGELFF.

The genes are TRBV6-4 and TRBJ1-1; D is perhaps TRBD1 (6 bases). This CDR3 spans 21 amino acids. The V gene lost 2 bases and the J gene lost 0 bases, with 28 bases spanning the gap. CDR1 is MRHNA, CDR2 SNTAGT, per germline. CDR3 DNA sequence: TGTGCCAGCAGTGACGGTGGCAGGGGCCCACGCCGACGTACTATGAACACTGAAGCTTTCTTT. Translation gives CASSDGGRGPRRRTMNTEAFF.